Listed below are T cell receptor beta chains from one sample, sequenced in a study of cytomegalovirus exposure and HLA in healthy donors. Some clones are missing from TCRdb's copy, which holds only in-frame ones; the method was immunoSEQ multiplex PCR. Of some 150,000 clones detected, around 80% appear once; the ten largest clones hold roughly 4.4%. Specimen: PBMCs. These receptors were collected from a man younger than 45 in good health and CMV-seronegative. The CDR3 runs from the conserved cysteine through the conserved F or W. The D gene is left open where the match is weak. Expanded clones are given a class, and other clones once, few, many or no size at all.

once	TRBV5-1	TRBJ1-4	.	CASSLEGLPNEKLFF	TGCGCCAGCAGCTTGGAGGGGCTCCCCAATGAAAAACTGTTTTTT
.	TRBV19	TRBJ2-7	.	CASTAPGTPYEQYF	TGTGCCAGTACTGCCCCCGGGACACCCTACGAGCAGTACTTC
few	TRBV6-6	TRBJ1-1	.	CASSAPSNTEAFF	TGTGCCAGCAGTGCCCCGAGTAACACTGAAGCTTTCTTT
few	TRBV5-4	TRBJ1-4	TRBD1	CASSRDRGFQTEKLFF	TGTGCCAGCAGCCGGGACAGAGGATTTCAGACTGAAAAACTGTTTTTT
.	TRBV5-1	TRBJ2-6	.	CASSLGQVGGSGANVLTF	TGCGCCAGCAGCTTGGGCCAAGTCGGGGGCTCTGGGGCCAACGTCCTGACTTTC
.	TRBV29-1	TRBJ2-7	.	CSAFGDRGYEQYF	TGCAGCGCCTTCGGCGACAGAGGTTACGAGCAGTACTTC
.	TRBV10-3	TRBJ2-2	TRBD1	CAIETGVGTGELFF	TGTGCCATAGAGACAGGGGTAGGGACCGGGGAGCTGTTTTTT
.	TRBV7-3	TRBJ1-1	.	CASSLGQNTEAFF	TGTGCCAGCAGCTTAGGGCAGAACACTGAAGCTTTCTTT
.	TRBV5-1	TRBJ2-6	TRBD1	CAPRGTGLSRAGANVLTF	TGCGCCCCCCGGGGGACAGGTCTATCCCGGGCGGGGGCCAACGTCCTGACTTTC
.	TRBV23-1	TRBJ2-7	.	CASSLQAGARLHEQYF	TGCGCCAGCAGCCTCCAGGCGGGGGCCCGCCTCCACGAGCAGTACTTC
.	TRBV5-5	TRBJ2-2	TRBD2	CASSSGLAGGAGELFF	TGTGCCAGCAGCTCCGGACTAGCGGGAGGGGCCGGGGAGCTGTTTTTT
few	TRBV18	TRBJ1-4	TRBD1	CASSPGQGASEKLFF	TGTGCCAGCTCACCAGGACAGGGGGCCAGTGAAAAACTGTTTTTT
.	TRBV5-4	TRBJ2-7	.	CASSSIGTNYEQYF	TGTGCCAGCAGCTCCATCGGGACAAACTACGAGCAGTACTTC
.	TRBV9	TRBJ1-3	.	CASSVEAESWARGNTIYF	TGTGCCAGCAGCGTAGAGGCTGAGTCATGGGCTCGGGGAAACACCATATATTTT
.	TRBV30	TRBJ1-1	.	CAWSVLLNTEAFF	TGTGCCTGGAGTGTACTCTTGAACACTGAAGCTTTCTTT
.	TRBV5-6	TRBJ1-4	.	CASSPGDNEKLFF	TGTGCCAGCAGCCCGGGAGACAATGAAAAACTGTTTTTT
.	TRBV7-2	TRBJ2-7	.	CASSPRDFFYEQYF	TGTGCCAGCAGCCCCCGGGACTTCTTCTACGAGCAGTACTTC
.	TRBV28	TRBJ2-5	TRBD1	CASSGHRDSEKETQYF	TGTGCCAGCAGTGGGCATCGGGACAGTGAGAAAGAGACCCAGTACTTC
.	TRBV5-1	TRBJ2-1	.	CASSLGEDEQFF	TGCGCCAGCAGCTTAGGTGAGGATGAGCAGTTCTTC
.	TRBV30	TRBJ1-1	.	CAWSPPFEAFF	TGTGCCTGGAGCCCCCCCTTTGAAGCTTTCTTT
once	TRBV7-9	TRBJ2-1	.	CASRSDSLQFF	TGTGCCAGCAGGTCGGACAGTTTACAGTTCTTC
.	TRBV19	TRBJ2-7	TRBD2	CASRGLAGEKYEQYF	TGTGCCAGTAGAGGACTAGCGGGAGAGAAATACGAGCAGTACTTC
once	TRBV5-1	TRBJ2-3	.	CASSPNRYIPDTQYF	TGCGCCAGCAGCCCCAATCGATACATCCCAGATACGCAGTATTTT
.	TRBV9	TRBJ1-3	.	CASSVGGGNTIYF	TGTGCCAGCAGCGTGGGGGGTGGAAACACCATATATTTT
.	TRBV2	TRBJ1-1	.	CASSDRTNTEAFF	TGTGCCAGCTCTGACAGGACGAACACTGAAGCTTTCTTT
.	TRBV29-1	TRBJ1-2	.	CSVQRPSGYTF	TGCAGCGTTCAACGACCTAGTGGCTACACCTTC